These 4 T cell receptor beta chains were all obtained from the same sample, sequenced in a study of blood T cell repertoires in COVID-19. Here immunoSEQ multiplex PCR was the method, and the copy in TCRdb shows in-frame clones only, minus some. The sample carries 72,000 or so clones, roughly 80% recorded once. Sequenced: peripheral blood. These receptors were obtained from a man between 65 and 79 years old who had recovered from COVID-19.

The V call is TRBV14, the J call TRBJ2-7; D call uncertain. With 0 bases removed from V and 0 bases from J, the gap between germline ends came to 9 bases. The CDR3 totals 15 residues. CDR1 is SGHDN, CDR2 FVKESK, per germline. CDR3 in amino acids: CASSQDGPRSYEQYF. The CDR3 DNA follows: TGTGCCAGCAGCCAAGACGGTCCCCGCTCCTACGAGCAGTACTTC.

This sequence joins TRBV5-5 and TRBJ2-7, with 9 bases that match TRBD1. This CDR3 spans 15 amino acids. V shed 0 bases, J shed 3 bases, and the junction held 4 bases outside the gene matches. Germline values: CDR1 SGHKS, CDR2 YYEKEE (reference sequence). CDR3 bases: TGTGCCAGCAGCTTGGGGACAGGGGAGGTCTACGAGCAGTACTTC. Translation gives CASSLGTGEVYEQYF.

This chain uses TRBV6-2 or TRBV6-3 with TRBJ2-2; a possible D gene is TRBD2 (6 bases). The CDR3 sequence is 15 residues long. Germline V lookup: CDR1 MNHEY, CDR2 SVGEGT. V lost 2 bases, J lost 2 bases, and 9 bases lay in between. The CDR3 region has the DNA TGTGCCAGCAGTTACACGGGAGTAAACACCGGGGAGCTGTTTTTT. It specifies CASSYTGVNTGELFF.

A few counts support this clone. The genes are TRBV5-1 and TRBJ1-1; D possibly corresponds to TRBD1 (6 bases). The CDR3 totals 14 residues. Trimming shortened V by 3 bases and J by 0 bases, and 9 bases separated the two germline ends. Germline CDR1 SGHRS, CDR2 YFSETQ. In nucleotides, the CDR3 is TGCGCCAGCAGCTCCGGGACAATGAACACTGAAGCTTTCTTT. Its protein is CASSSGTMNTEAFF.